The source of this T cell receptor beta chain is a study of shared T cell receptors in the human thymus. Only one count was recorded for this clone. Here immunoSEQ multiplex PCR was the method, and the copy in TCRdb shows in-frame clones only, minus some. The sample has 630,000 or so clones; about 90% are singletons. With V trimmed by 3 bases and J by 1 base, 7 bases remained unmatched. The germline gives CDR1 SGHRS, CDR2 YFSETQ. The CDR3 spans 16 residues. The sample was also reused in another study, on human thymus T cells.

The specimen sequenced was thymocytes. This TCR derives from a boy under two years old with a congenital heart defect. The chain has TRBV5-1 and TRBJ2-7; 10 bases are a match to TRBD2. As DNA, the CDR3 is TGCGCCAGCAGCTGGGAAACTAGCGGGAAATCCTACGAGCAGTACTTC. This codes for CASSWETSGKSYEQYF. The variable domain in full, with the rest retrieved from reference TRBV5-1 and TRBJ2-7, is KAGVTQTPRYLIKTRGQQVTLSCSPISGHRSVSWYQQTPGQGLQFLFEYFSETQRNKGNFPGRFSGRQFSNSRSEMNVSTLELGDSALYLCASSWETSGKSYEQYFGPGTRLTVT.